What follows are 18 T cell receptor beta chains derived from one specimen sequenced in a study of blood T cell repertoires in COVID-19. Clones were read by immunoSEQ multiplex PCR, and TCRdb kept only the in-frame ones, dropping some. The sample holds about 260,000 clones, 75% to 90% seen once. Sequencing was carried out using peripheral blood. All receptors come from a woman aged 40-49 years who had recovered from COVID-19.

CDR3 residues: CASSLASRVIGYTF. As DNA, the CDR3 is TGTGCCAGCAGCTTAGCGAGCAGGGTCATAGGCTACACCTTC. The chain employs TRBV7-9 and TRBJ1-2; possible D gene TRBD1, 5 bases. Between the trimmed V and J ends, which lost 0 bases and 8 bases, there was a span of 13 bases. CDR1 and CDR2 from the germline V gene are SEHNR and FQNEAQ (reference sequence). This CDR3 region has 14 residues.

This clone was found once. The rearrangement links TRBV5-5 to TRBJ2-3, with D tentatively TRBD1 (5 bases). The CDR3 contains 15 residues. V lost 2 bases and J lost 3, with 13 bases in between. Per the germline V gene, CDR1 is SGHKS and CDR2 is YYEKEE (reference sequence). For the CDR3, the DNA is TGTGCCAGCAGCTTAATCGTGGCAGGGACAGATACGCAGTATTTT. It encodes CASSLIVAGTDTQYF.

The chain combines TRBV6-1 with TRBJ2-1; the match to TRBD2 covers 7 bases. V lost 0 bases to trimming and J lost 9 bases; unmatched junction nucleotides: 5. The CDR3 length is 14 residues. CDR1 MNHNS and CDR2 SASEGT come from the germline V gene. The CDR3 loop is CASSEAWLAVEQFF. Here the CDR3 DNA reads TGTGCCAGCAGTGAAGCGTGGCTAGCGGTTGAGCAGTTCTTC.

The chain is built from TRBV18 and TRBJ2-7, with D maybe TRBD1 (7 bases). Per the germline V gene, CDR1 is KGHSH and CDR2 is LQKENI. CDR3 length: 15 residues. V was shortened by 4 bases and J by 2 bases, with 15 bases between the two germline ends. Here the CDR3 DNA reads TGTGCCAGCTCACTCCAGGACAGGACTACCTACGAGCAGTACTTC. The encoded protein is CASSLQDRTTYEQYF.

The V and J genes are TRBV6-5 and TRBJ2-7, with D possibly TRBD2 on 7 matching bases. Germline V gene sequence: CDR1 MNHEY, CDR2 SVGAGI. Deletions cut 6 bases from V and 1 base from J, with 16 bases between. This CDR3 has 15 amino acids. This chain's CDR3 is CASSTTGGISYEQYF. For the CDR3, the DNA is TGTGCCAGCAGCACGACGGGGGGCATATCCTACGAGCAGTACTTC.

The rearrangement links TRBV24-1 to TRBJ2-7; 8 bases agree with TRBD1. The CDR3 loop spans 17 amino acids. V trimming: 4 bases; J trimming: 3 bases; junction bases outside the gene matches: 13. Germline V gene sequence: CDR1 KGHDR, CDR2 SFDVKD. CDR3 sequence reads: CATSDHSLDRGNYEQYF. The CDR3 DNA sequence: TGTGCCACCAGTGACCATTCCCTCGACAGGGGAAACTACGAGCAGTACTTC.

The chain joins TRBV6-6 to TRBJ2-7; 7 nucleotides match TRBD1. CDR3 length: 13 residues. J was trimmed by 3 bases and V by 7 bases; bases with no gene match: 6. Germline V lookup: CDR1 MNHNY, CDR2 SVGAGI (reference sequence). The CDR3 nucleotides are TGTGCCAGCAATAGGGGGCCAAACTACGAGCAGTACTTC. Encoded protein: CASNRGPNYEQYF.

The chain recombines TRBV4-3 with TRBJ1-3, with D hard to call. The CDR3 totals 14 residues. Trimming cost V 3 bases and J 6 bases, with 12 bases left between them. The V gene's germline CDR1 is LGHNA and CDR2 YSLEER. Here the CDR3 reads CASSHGGEENTIYF. CDR3 DNA: TGCGCCAGCAGCCACGGCGGGGAGGAAAACACCATATATTTT.

V is TRBV7-2 and J is TRBJ1-5, with 8 nucleotides matching TRBD1. Germline CDR1 is SGHTA and CDR2 is FQGNSA. V was clipped by 3 bases and J by 0 bases; unmatched bases: 4. The CDR3 runs 16 residues. CDR3: CASSFSGGNSNQPQHF. In DNA, the CDR3 is TGTGCCAGCAGCTTTTCAGGGGGCAATAGCAATCAGCCCCAGCATTTT.

The chain joins TRBV3-1 (or the pseudogene TRBV3-2) to TRBJ2-5, with a weak D call TRBD2 (6 bases). Trimming took 0 bases from V and 9 from J, leaving 11 bases between them. This CDR3 comprises 13 residues. Looked up from germline, CDR1 is LGHDT and CDR2 is YNNKEL (reference sequence). The CDR3 loop is CASSQDKGGAQYF. The CDR3 bases are TGTGCCAGCAGCCAAGATAAAGGCGGGGCCCAGTACTTC.

This chain connects TRBV9 to TRBJ1-3; 9 bases map to TRBD1. Germline V CDR1 and CDR2: SGDLS, YYNGEE. The CDR3 extends over 15 amino acids. Losses at the gene ends were 3 bases for V and 2 bases for J; bases not matched to a gene: 3. The CDR3: CASSATGGTGNTIYF. CDR3 nucleotide sequence: TGTGCCAGCAGCGCGACAGGGGGAACTGGAAACACCATATATTTT.

The chain is built from TRBV5-1 and TRBJ2-1; D is perhaps TRBD2 (6 bases). V shed 4 bases and J shed 13 bases, with 24 bases lying between them. The germline CDR1 and CDR2 sequences are SGHRS and YFSETQ. This CDR3 region has 15 residues. CDR3 in amino acids: CASSPDGSPGRPQFF. The CDR3 DNA reads TGCGCCAGCAGCCCGGACGGGAGCCCAGGCCGACCCCAGTTCTTC.

The chain carries TRBV11-2 and TRBJ2-6; weak D call: TRBD2 (6 bases). CDR3 length: 16 residues. Per germline, CDR1 SGHAT and CDR2 FQNNGV. V lost 5 bases, J lost 1 base, and 12 bases lay in between. The CDR3 DNA reads as TGTGCCAGCAGCCCCCTGCGGGGTTCTGGGGCCAACGTCCTGACTTTC. Translation gives CASSPLRGSGANVLTF.

The chain employs TRBV3-1 (or the pseudogene TRBV3-2) and TRBJ2-3; 8 bases are a match to TRBD2. Trimming removed 1 base from V and 0 bases from J; junction bases left unmatched: 6. Germline CDR1 reads LGHDT; CDR2 reads YNNKEL (reference sequence). The CDR3 runs to 17 residues. The CDR3 region is CASSQVARGVSTDTQYF. The CDR3 DNA reads as TGTGCCAGCAGCCAAGTTGCGCGGGGGGTTAGCACAGATACGCAGTATTTT.

This clone was seen a few times. The rearrangement uses TRBV7-2 and TRBJ1-1; possibly TRBD1 for D (6 bases). The CDR3 length is 14 residues. V lost 6 bases and J 4 bases, leaving 15 bases between the germline ends. CDR1 is SGHTA, CDR2 FQGNSA, per germline. The CDR3 DNA reads as TGTGCCAGCAGTCCCTATCAGGGGCCCACTGAAGCTTTCTTT. It encodes CASSPYQGPTEAFF.

V and J are TRBV29-1 and TRBJ1-2; 8 nucleotides agree with TRBD1. V was pared by 1 base and J by 7 bases, with 8 bases of the junction left unmatched. Germline V CDR1 and CDR2: SQVTM, ANQGSEA. The CDR3 spans 14 residues. The CDR3 protein is CSVEVQGERGGYTF. The CDR3 coding sequence is TGCAGCGTTGAAGTACAGGGGGAGAGGGGTGGCTACACCTTC.

The V gene is TRBV7-6, the J gene TRBJ1-4; no reliable D call. Germline CDR1 SGHVS, CDR2 FNYEAQ. V was clipped by 2 bases and J by 8 bases, with 18 bases between them. The CDR3 has 16 residues. The CDR3 is CASSLISGGPGEKLFF. Here the CDR3 DNA reads TGTGCCAGCAGCTTAATTTCGGGAGGGCCGGGAGAAAAACTGTTTTTT. Filled out from reference TRBV7-6 and TRBJ1-4, the complete variable domain reads GAGVSQSPRYKVTKRGQDVALRCDPISGHVSLYWYRQALGQGPEFLTYFNYEAQQDKSGLPNDRFSAERPEGSISTLTIQRTEQRDSAMYRCASSLISGGPGEKLFFGSGTQLSVL.

V and J are TRBV9 and TRBJ2-6; 7 nucleotides align to TRBD1. After removal of 10 bases from V and 2 bases from J, the junction contained 18 bases not matched to a gene. This CDR3 has 18 residues. Germline CDR1 is SGDLS and CDR2 is YYNGEE. CDR3 nucleotide sequence: TGTGCCCGGACGTCAACCTTAGGACAGGAACCTGGGGCCAACGTCCTGACTTTC. As protein: CARTSTLGQEPGANVLTF.